The clone carrying this T cell receptor (beta chain) was seen a few times. Here immunoSEQ multiplex PCR was the method, and the copy in TCRdb shows in-frame clones only, minus some. The data contain around 10,000 clones, about 70% of them singletons. These data originate in a study of CD4+ T cells in melanoma. Trimming shortened V by 8 bases and J by 6 bases, and 13 bases separated the two germline ends. The CDR3 covers 12 residues. The V gene's germline CDR1 is SNHLY and CDR2 FYNNEI. The gene calls are TRBV2 and TRBJ1-1, with a weak D call TRBD1 (5 bases). The TCR was taken from a human donor with melanoma. Sequencing was carried out using cells from a culture (not recorded whether cultured in vitro). The CDR3 sequence: CASQRGPAEAFF. The CDR3 nucleotides read TGTGCCAGCCAGAGGGGACCCGCTGAAGCTTTCTTT.